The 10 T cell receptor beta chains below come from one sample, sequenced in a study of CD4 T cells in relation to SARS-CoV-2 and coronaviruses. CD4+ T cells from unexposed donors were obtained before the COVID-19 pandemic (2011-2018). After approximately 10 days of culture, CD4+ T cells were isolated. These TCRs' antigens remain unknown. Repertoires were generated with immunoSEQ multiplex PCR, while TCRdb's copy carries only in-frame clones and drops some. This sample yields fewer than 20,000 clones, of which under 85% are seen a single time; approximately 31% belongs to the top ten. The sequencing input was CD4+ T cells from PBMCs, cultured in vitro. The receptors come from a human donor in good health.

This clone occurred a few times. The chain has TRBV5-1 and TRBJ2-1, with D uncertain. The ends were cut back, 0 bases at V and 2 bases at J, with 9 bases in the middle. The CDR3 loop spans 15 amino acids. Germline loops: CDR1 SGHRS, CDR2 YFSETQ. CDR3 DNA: TGCGCCAGCAGCTTGGACCCCCATACCTACAATGAGCAGTTCTTC. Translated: CASSLDPHTYNEQFF.

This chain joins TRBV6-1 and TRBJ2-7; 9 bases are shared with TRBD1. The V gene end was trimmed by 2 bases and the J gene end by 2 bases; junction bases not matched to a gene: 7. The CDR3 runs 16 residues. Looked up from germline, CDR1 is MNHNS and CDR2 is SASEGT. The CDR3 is CASSEWDRAEAYEQYF. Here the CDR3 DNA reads TGTGCCAGCAGTGAATGGGACAGGGCTGAGGCCTACGAGCAGTACTTC.

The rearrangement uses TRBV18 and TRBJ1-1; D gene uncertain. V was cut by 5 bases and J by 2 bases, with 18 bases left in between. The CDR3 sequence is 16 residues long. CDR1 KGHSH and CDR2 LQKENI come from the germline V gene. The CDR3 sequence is CASSSREVWDNTEAFF. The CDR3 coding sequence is TGTGCCAGCTCATCACGAGAGGTTTGGGATAACACTGAAGCTTTCTTT.

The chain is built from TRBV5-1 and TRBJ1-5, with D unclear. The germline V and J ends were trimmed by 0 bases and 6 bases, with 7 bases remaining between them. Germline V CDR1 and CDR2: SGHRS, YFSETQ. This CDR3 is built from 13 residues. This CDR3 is CASSLGSSQPQHF. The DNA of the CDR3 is TGCGCCAGCAGCTTGGGCAGCTCTCAGCCCCAGCATTTT. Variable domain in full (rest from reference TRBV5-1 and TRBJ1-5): KAGVTQTPRYLIKTRGQQVTLSCSPISGHRSVSWYQQTPGQGLQFLFEYFSETQRNKGNFPGRFSGRQFSNSRSEMNVSTLELGDSALYLCASSLGSSQPQHFGDGTRLSIL.

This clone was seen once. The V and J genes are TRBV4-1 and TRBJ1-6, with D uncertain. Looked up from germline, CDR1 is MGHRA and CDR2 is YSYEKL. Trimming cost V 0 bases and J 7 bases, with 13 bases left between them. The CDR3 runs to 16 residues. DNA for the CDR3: TGCGCCAGCAGCCAAGATCTAGGGTTACAAAATTCACCCCTCCACTTT. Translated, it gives CASSQDLGLQNSPLHF.

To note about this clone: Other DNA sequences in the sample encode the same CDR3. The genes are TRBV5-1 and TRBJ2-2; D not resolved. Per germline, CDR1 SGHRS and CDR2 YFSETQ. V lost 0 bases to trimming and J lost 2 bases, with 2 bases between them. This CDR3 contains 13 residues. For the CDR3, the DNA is TGCGCCAGCAGCTTGGCTAACACCGGGGAGCTGTTTTTT. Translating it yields CASSLANTGELFF.

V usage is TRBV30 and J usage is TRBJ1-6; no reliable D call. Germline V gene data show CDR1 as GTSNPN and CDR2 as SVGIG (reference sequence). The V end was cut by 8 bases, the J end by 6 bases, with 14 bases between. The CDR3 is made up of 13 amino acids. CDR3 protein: CAAGRVGNSPLHF. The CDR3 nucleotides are TGTGCCGCCGGACGGGTTGGTAATTCACCCCTCCACTTT. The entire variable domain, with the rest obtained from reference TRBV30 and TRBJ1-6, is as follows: SQTIHQWPATLVQPVGSPLSLECTVEGTSNPNLYWYRQAAGRGLQLLFYSVGIGQISSEVPQNLSASRPQDRQFILSSKKLLLSDSGFYLCAAGRVGNSPLHFGNGTRLTVT.

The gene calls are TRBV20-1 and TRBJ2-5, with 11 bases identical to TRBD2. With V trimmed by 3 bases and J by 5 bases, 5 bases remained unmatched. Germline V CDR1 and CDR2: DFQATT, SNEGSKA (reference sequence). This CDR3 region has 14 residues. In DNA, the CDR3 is TGCAGTGCTAGTGTGACTAGCGGGATGGAGACCCAGTACTTC. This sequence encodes CSASVTSGMETQYF.

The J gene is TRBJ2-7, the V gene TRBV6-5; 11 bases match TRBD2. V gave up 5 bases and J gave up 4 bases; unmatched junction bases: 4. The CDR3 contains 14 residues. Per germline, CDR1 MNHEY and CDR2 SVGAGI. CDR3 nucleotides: TGTGCCAGCAGTAAAACTAGCGGGAGTTACGAGCAGTACTTC. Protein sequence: CASSKTSGSYEQYF.

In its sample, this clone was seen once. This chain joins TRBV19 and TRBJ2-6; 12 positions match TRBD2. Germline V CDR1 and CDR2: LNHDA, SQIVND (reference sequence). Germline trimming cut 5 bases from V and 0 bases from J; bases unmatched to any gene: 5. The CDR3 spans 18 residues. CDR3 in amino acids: CASSPTGLAGSGANVLTF. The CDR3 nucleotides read TGTGCCAGTAGTCCAACGGGACTAGCGGGCTCTGGGGCCAACGTCCTGACTTTC.